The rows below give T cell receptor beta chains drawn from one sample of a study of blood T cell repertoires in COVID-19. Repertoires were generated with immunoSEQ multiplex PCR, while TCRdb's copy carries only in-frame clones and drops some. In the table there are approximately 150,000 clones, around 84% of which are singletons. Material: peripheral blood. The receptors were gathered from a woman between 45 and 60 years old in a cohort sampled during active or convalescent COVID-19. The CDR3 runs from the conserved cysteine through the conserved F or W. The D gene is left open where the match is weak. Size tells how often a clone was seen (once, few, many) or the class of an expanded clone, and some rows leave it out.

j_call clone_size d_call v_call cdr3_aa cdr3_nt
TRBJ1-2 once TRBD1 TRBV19 CASSKISTGGSGYTF TGTGCCAGTAGTAAAATCTCGACAGGGGGGTCTGGCTACACCTTC
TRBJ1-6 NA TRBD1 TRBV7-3 CASSLGDRGTPLHF TGTGCCAGCAGCTTAGGGGACAGGGGGACACCCCTCCACTTT
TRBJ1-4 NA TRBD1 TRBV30 CAWTGTGREKLFF TGTGCCTGGACCGGGACAGGGCGTGAAAAACTGTTTTTT
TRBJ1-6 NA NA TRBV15 CATSRVAGYSPLHF TGTGCCACCAGCAGAGTGGCAGGGTACTCACCCCTCCACTTT
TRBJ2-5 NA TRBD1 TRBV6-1 CASSEYLTGARETQYF TGTGCCAGCAGTGAATACTTGACAGGGGCCAGGGAGACCCAGTACTTC
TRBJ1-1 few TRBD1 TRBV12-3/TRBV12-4 CASSPIIQGEAFF TGTGCCAGCAGTCCCATTATACAGGGGGAAGCTTTCTTT
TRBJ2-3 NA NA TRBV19 CASSKQGTDTQYF TGTGCCAGTAGTAAACAGGGCACAGATACGCAGTATTTT
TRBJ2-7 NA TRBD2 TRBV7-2 CASSLPLAGGPGEQYF TGTGCCAGCAGCTTACCACTAGCGGGGGGGCCGGGTGAGCAGTACTTC
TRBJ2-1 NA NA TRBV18 CASSPITGRSNEQFF TGTGCCAGCTCACCAATAACAGGCAGGTCGAATGAGCAGTTCTTC
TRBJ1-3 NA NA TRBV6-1 CASSESQGLNTIYF TGTGCCAGCAGTGAATCTCAGGGCCTGAACACCATATATTTT
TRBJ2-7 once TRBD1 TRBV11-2 CASSLGTGVFNEQYF TGTGCCAGCAGCTTAGGGACAGGGGTTTTCAACGAGCAGTACTTC
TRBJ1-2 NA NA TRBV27 CASSPQGSNYGYTF TGTGCCAGCAGTCCCCAGGGTTCCAACTATGGCTACACCTTC
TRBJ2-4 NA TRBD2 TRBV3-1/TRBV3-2 CASSQDLGGFAKNIQYF TGTGCCAGCAGCCAAGATCTCGGGGGGTTCGCCAAAAACATTCAGTACTTC
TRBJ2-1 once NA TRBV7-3 CASSDGSYNEQFF TGTGCCAGCAGCGACGGGTCCTACAATGAGCAGTTCTTC
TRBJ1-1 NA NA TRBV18 CASSPGRPGAFF TGTGCCAGCTCACCGGGGCGGCCTGGGGCTTTCTTT
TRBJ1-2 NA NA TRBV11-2 CASSLGGLEGYTF TGTGCCAGCAGCTTAGGAGGGTTGGAGGGCTACACCTTC
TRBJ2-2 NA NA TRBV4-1 CASSQSGLPRTTRELFF TGCGCCAGCAGCCAGAGCGGACTCCCCCGAACGACCCGGGAGCTGTTTTTT
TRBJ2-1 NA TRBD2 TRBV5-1 CASSLGTSGVSYNEQFF TGCGCCAGCAGCTTGGGTACTAGCGGGGTGTCCTACAATGAGCAGTTCTTC
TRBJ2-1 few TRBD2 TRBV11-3 CASSFSLAAYNEQFF TGTGCCAGCAGCTTTTCCCTAGCGGCGTACAATGAGCAGTTCTTC
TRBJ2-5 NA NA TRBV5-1 CASSFMAVAETQYF TGCGCCAGCAGCTTCATGGCTGTGGCAGAGACCCAGTACTTC
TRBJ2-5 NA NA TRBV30 CAWSVVGYQETQYF TGTGCCTGGAGTGTAGTTGGCTACCAAGAGACCCAGTACTTC